Listed below are T cell receptor beta chains from one sample, sequenced in a study of cytomegalovirus exposure and HLA in healthy donors. The protocol was immunoSEQ multiplex PCR, while the TCRdb copy is restricted to in-frame clones and leaves out a portion. In the table there are around 190,000 clones, roughly 81% of which are singletons. Sequencing was done on a sample of PBMCs. The receptors stem from a woman younger than 45 in good health and CMV-seropositive. Both conserved end residues are part of each CDR3. A D gene is named only where the DNA matches it firmly. Clone size is given for some rows only: seen once, a few or many times, or a class if the clone is expanded.

-,TRBV29-1,TRBD2,TRBJ2-1,TGCAGCGTTGAGGGGCTAGCGGGAGCCTCTACCTACAATGAGCAGTTCTTC,CSVEGLAGASTYNEQFF
once,TRBV18,TRBD2,TRBJ2-3,TGTGCCAGCTCACAGACTAGCGGGATAGATACGCAGTATTTT,CASSQTSGIDTQYF
-,TRBV6-4,-,TRBJ2-4,TGTGCCAGCAGTTCTTATGTGGGGGGAAACATTCAGTACTTC,CASSSYVGGNIQYF
-,TRBV10-3,-,TRBJ2-3,TGTGCCATCAGTGAGTCATTCGGACCGGGAAGTTCAGATACGCAGTATTTT,CAISESFGPGSSDTQYF
once,TRBV27,TRBD2,TRBJ2-1,TGTGCCAGCAGGGAGCGGGGGTCGTACAATGAGCAGTTCTTC,CASRERGSYNEQFF
-,TRBV6-1,TRBD1,TRBJ2-1,TGTGCCAGCAATCCACAGGGGTCCTACAATGAGCAGTTCTTC,CASNPQGSYNEQFF
few,TRBV13,-,TRBJ2-1,TGTGCCAGCAGCTCCGAGGTCGGTCGTTCCTACAATGAGCAGTTCTTC,CASSSEVGRSYNEQFF
few,TRBV9,TRBD1,TRBJ1-4,TGTGCCAGCAGCGCCGGACAGGGCGATTCTAATGAAAAACTGTTTTTT,CASSAGQGDSNEKLFF
-,TRBV5-1,-,TRBJ2-3,TGCGCCAGCAGCTTTTCACCCGCTCGGGGGAGTCGCGCAGATACGCAGTATTTT,CASSFSPARGSRADTQYF
-,TRBV2,-,TRBJ2-2,TGTGCCAGCAGTCCTTTTGGGACACCCAGCGGGGAGCTGTTTTTT,CASSPFGTPSGELFF
-,TRBV5-6,-,TRBJ1-4,TGTGCCAGCAGCGGCGGCGATACAACTAATGAAAAACTGTTTTTT,CASSGGDTTNEKLFF